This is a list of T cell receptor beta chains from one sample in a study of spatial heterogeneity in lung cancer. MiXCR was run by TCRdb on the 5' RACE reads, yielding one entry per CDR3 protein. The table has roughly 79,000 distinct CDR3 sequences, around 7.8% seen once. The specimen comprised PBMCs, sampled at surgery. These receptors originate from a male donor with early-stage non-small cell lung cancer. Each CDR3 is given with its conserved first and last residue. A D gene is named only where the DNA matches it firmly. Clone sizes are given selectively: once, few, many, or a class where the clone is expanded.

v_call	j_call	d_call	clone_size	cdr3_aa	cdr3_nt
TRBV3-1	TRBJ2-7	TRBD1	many	CASSQSRGQGAPEQYF	TGTGCCAGCAGCCAATCCCGCGGACAGGGGGCGCCCGAGCAGTACTTC
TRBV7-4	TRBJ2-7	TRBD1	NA	CASSPGDRGKNEQYF	TGTGCCAGCAGCCCAGGGGACAGGGGGAAGAACGAGCAGTACTTC
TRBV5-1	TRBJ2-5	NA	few	CASSFGTNQETQYF	TGCGCCAGCAGCTTCGGGACAAACCAAGAGACCCAGTACTTC
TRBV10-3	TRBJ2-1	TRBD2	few	CAIGTSGTYNEQFF	TGTGCCATCGGGACTAGCGGAACCTACAATGAGCAGTTCTTC
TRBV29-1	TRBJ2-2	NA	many	CSVELGELNTGELFF	TGCAGCGTTGAATTAGGGGAGCTGAACACCGGGGAGCTGTTTTTT
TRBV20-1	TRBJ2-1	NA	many	CSASFLAAGNEQFF	TGCAGTGCTAGTTTCCTAGCCGCCGGAAATGAGCAGTTCTTC
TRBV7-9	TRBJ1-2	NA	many	CASSSYRDGYTF	TGTGCCAGCAGCTCTTACAGGGATGGCTACACCTTC
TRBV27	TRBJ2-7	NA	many	CASVGLNEQYF	TGTGCCAGCGTTGGACTCAACGAGCAGTACTTC
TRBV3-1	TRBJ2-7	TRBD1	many	CASSQGQGWSYEQYF	TGTGCCAGCAGCCAAGGACAGGGCTGGTCCTACGAGCAGTACTTC
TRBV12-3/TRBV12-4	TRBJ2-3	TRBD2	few	CASSLWTSGILTDTQYF	TGTGCCAGCAGCTTATGGACTAGCGGAATACTCACAGATACGCAGTATTTT
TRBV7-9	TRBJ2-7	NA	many	CASSRDGSYEQYF	TGTGCCAGCAGCCGGGACGGCTCCTACGAGCAGTACTTC
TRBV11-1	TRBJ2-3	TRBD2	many	CASSWRVAGSITDTQYF	TGTGCCAGCAGCTGGAGAGTAGCGGGCTCCATCACAGATACGCAGTATTTT
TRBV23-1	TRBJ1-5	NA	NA	CASSVTRDQPQHF	TGCGCCAGCAGTGTCACCAGGGATCAGCCCCAGCATTTT
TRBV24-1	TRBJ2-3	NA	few	CATSDTGGTDTQYF	TGTGCCACCAGTGACACTGGGGGCACAGATACGCAGTATTTT
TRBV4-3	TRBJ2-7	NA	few	CASSQVWRAGYEQYF	TGCGCCAGCAGCCAAGTTTGGAGGGCGGGCTACGAGCAGTACTTC
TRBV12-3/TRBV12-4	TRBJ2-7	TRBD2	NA	CASSLGGLAREQYF	TGTGCCAGCAGTTTAGGGGGACTAGCGAGGGAGCAGTACTTC
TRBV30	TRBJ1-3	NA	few	CAWSVSADSSGNTIYF	TGTGCCTGGAGTGTATCGGCCGACAGCTCTGGAAACACCATATATTTT
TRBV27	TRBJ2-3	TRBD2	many	CASSFLGLAGGSVDTQYF	TGTGCCAGCAGTTTCCTCGGACTAGCGGGAGGATCGGTAGATACGCAGTATTTT
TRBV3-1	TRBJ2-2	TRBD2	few	CASSQSGLAGNTGELFF	TGTGCCAGCAGCCAAAGTGGACTAGCGGGCAACACCGGGGAGCTGTTTTTT
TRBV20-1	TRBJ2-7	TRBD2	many	CSASVLAGAYYEQYF	TGCAGTGCTAGTGTACTAGCGGGAGCCTACTACGAGCAGTACTTC
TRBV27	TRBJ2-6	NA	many	CASGRSGANVLTF	TGTGCCAGCGGCCGCTCTGGGGCCAACGTCCTGACTTTC
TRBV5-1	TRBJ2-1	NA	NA	CASSLDLLAGKFF	TGCGCCAGCAGCTTGGACCTACTAGCCGGAAAGTTCTTC
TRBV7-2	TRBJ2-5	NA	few	CASSSLLETQYF	TGTGCCAGCAGCTCATTATTAGAGACCCAGTACTTC
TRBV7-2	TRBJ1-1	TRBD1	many	CASSNRGTEAFF	TGTGCCAGCAGCAACAGGGGAACTGAAGCTTTCTTT
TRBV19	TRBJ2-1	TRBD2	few	CASSLSPLAGDFEPYNEQFF	TGTGCCAGTAGTCTCTCCCCCCTAGCGGGAGATTTCGAACCCTACAATGAGCAGTTCTTC
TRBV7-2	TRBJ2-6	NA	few	CASSPRTGANVLTF	TGTGCCAGCAGCCCGAGAACTGGGGCCAACGTCCTGACTTTC
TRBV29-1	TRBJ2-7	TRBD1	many	CSVRDTGGSYEQYF	TGCAGCGTTCGGGACACAGGGGGTTCCTACGAGCAGTACTTC
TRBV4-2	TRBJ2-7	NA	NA	CASSQTVDYEQYF	TGTGCCAGCAGCCAAACAGTTGACTACGAGCAGTACTTC
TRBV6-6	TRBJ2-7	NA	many	CASTDPKGTSHEQYF	TGTGCCAGCACCGATCCAAAGGGGACCTCCCACGAGCAGTACTTC
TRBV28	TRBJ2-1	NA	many	CASSARQDSSYNEQFF	TGTGCCAGCAGTGCACGGCAGGATAGCTCCTACAATGAGCAGTTCTTC
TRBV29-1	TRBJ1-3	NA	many	CSVVEGNTIYF	TGCAGCGTTGTTGAGGGAAACACCATATATTTT
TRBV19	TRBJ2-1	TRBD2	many	CASSTYQGTRRGNEQFF	TGTGCCAGTAGTACTTACCAAGGGACTAGGAGAGGCAATGAGCAGTTCTTC
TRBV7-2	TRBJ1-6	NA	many	CASTANSPLHF	TGTGCCAGCACCGCAAATTCACCCCTCCACTTT
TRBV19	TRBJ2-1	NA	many	CASSIDLYNEQFF	TGTGCCAGTAGTATAGATCTATACAATGAGCAGTTCTTC
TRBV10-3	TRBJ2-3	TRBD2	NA	CATAGRIDTQYF	TGTGCCACAGCCGGGAGGATAGATACGCAGTATTTT
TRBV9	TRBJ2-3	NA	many	CASSVVGAPTDTQYF	TGTGCCAGCAGCGTAGTCGGGGCTCCCACAGATACGCAGTATTTT
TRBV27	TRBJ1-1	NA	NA	CASSLFRGTEAFF	TGTGCCAGCAGTTTATTCCGGGGGACTGAAGCTTTCTTT
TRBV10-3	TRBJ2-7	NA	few	CATATNRVSEEQYF	TGTGCCACCGCAACCAACAGGGTTTCGGAGGAGCAGTACTTC
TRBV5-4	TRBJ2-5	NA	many	CAGGQNQETQYF	TGTGCCGGTGGACAGAACCAAGAGACCCAGTACTTC
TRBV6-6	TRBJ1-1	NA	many	CASSYTGGTEAFF	TGTGCCAGCAGTTACACGGGAGGCACTGAAGCTTTCTTT
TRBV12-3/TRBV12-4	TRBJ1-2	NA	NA	CASSLGNGYTF	TGTGCCAGCAGTTTGGGGAATGGCTACACCTTC
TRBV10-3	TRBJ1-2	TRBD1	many	CAISELTGLGYTF	TGTGCCATCAGTGAGTTGACAGGGCTCGGCTACACCTTC
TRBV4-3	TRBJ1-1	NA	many	CASSQDLGVWNTEAFF	TGCGCCAGCAGCCAAGATCTGGGGGTATGGAACACTGAAGCTTTCTTT
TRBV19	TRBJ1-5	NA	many	CASSIAGLPSNQPQHF	TGTGCCAGTAGTATCGCCGGGCTACCGAGCAATCAGCCCCAGCATTTT
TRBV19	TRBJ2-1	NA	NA	CASIPAGSSYNEQFF	TGTGCCAGTATCCCCGCAGGGTCCTCCTACAATGAGCAGTTCTTC
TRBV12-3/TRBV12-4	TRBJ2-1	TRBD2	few	CASSGTSDSTSSYNEQFF	TGTGCCAGCAGTGGGACTAGCGACTCCACTAGCTCCTACAATGAGCAGTTCTTC
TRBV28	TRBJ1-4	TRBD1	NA	CASSGQGIGKLFF	TGTGCCAGCAGTGGACAGGGGATCGGAAAACTGTTTTTT
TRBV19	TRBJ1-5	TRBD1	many	CASHGTGYQPQHF	TGTGCCAGCCACGGGACAGGGTACCAGCCCCAGCATTTT
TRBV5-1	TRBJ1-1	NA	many	CASSLSGPGANTEAFF	TGCGCCAGCAGCTTGAGTGGGCCAGGGGCGAACACTGAAGCTTTCTTT
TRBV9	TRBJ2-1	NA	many	CASSQPRWGGNWNEQFF	TGTGCCAGCAGTCAACCCCGATGGGGCGGTAACTGGAATGAGCAGTTCTTC
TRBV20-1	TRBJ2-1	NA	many	CSARGRSMSYHEQFF	TGCAGTGCTAGAGGAAGGTCTATGTCCTACCATGAGCAGTTCTTC
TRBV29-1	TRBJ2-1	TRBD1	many	CSVGTGGNEQFF	TGCAGCGTTGGTACAGGGGGCAATGAGCAGTTCTTC
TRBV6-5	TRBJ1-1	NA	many	CASSYSNRPYEAFF	TGTGCCAGCAGTTACTCGAACAGGCCATATGAAGCTTTCTTT
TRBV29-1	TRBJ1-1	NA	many	CSVDSGAGEAFF	TGCAGCGTTGACTCAGGGGCCGGTGAAGCTTTCTTT
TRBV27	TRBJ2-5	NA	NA	CASSLEGRERETQYF	TGTGCCAGCAGTTTGGAGGGCAGGGAGAGAGAGACCCAGTACTTC
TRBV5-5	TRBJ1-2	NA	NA	CASSSGQGRERGYTF	TGTGCCAGCAGCTCCGGGCAGGGAAGGGAACGTGGCTACACCTTC
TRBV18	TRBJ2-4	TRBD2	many	CASSPGLAGGLGKNIQYF	TGTGCCAGCTCACCTGGACTAGCGGGAGGGCTAGGCAAAAACATTCAGTACTTC